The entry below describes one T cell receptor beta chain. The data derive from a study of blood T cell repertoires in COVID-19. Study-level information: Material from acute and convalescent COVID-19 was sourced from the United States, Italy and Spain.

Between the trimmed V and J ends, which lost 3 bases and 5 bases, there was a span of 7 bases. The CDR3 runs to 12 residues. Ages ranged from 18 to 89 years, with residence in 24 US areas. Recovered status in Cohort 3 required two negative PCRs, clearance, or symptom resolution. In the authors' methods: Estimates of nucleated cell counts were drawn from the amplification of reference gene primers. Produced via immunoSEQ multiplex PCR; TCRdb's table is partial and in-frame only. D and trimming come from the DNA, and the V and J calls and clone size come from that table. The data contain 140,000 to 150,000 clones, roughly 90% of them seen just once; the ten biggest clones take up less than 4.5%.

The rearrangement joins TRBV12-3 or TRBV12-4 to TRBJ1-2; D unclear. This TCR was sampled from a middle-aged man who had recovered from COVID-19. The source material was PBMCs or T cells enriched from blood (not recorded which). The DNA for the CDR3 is TGTGCCAGCAGTTTCGCGGGGTATGGCTACACCTTC. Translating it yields CASSFAGYGYTF.